Listed below are T cell receptor beta chains from one sample, sequenced in a study of patients and donors after allogeneic stem cell transplantation. TCRdb processed the RT-PCR reads anew with MiXCR; each CDR3 protein has one entry. The sample lists roughly 40,000 distinct CDR3 sequences, about 31% seen once, with about two thirds in the top ten. Material: blood, either unsorted or a sorted T cell fraction (not recorded which). Every receptor here comes from a human donor who was either an allogeneic HSCT recipient or a stem cell or donor lymphocyte infusion donor (not recorded which). It is not recorded whose cells these are; they may come from a transplant donor. CDR3s include the opening cysteine and the closing phenylalanine or tryptophan. The D gene is left open where the match is weak. Some rows have no size entry. The others give once, few or many, or a class for an expanded clone.

CDR3 protein,CDR3 DNA,J gene,D gene,V gene,clone size
CASSLGGYNEQFF,TGTGCCAGCAGTTTAGGAGGGTACAATGAGCAGTTCTTC,TRBJ2-1,-,TRBV12-3/TRBV12-4,many
CASSQRVSLQSSYNEQFF,TGCGCCAGCAGCCAACGCGTTAGCCTTCAAAGCTCCTACAATGAGCAGTTCTTC,TRBJ2-1,-,TRBV4-1,-
CASSYSWGQIQETQYF,TGTGCCAGCAGTTACTCTTGGGGACAGATTCAAGAGACCCAGTACTTC,TRBJ2-5,TRBD1,TRBV6-6,few
CSVEVGRGMYEQYF,TGCAGCGTTGAAGTGGGTAGGGGTATGTACGAGCAGTACTTC,TRBJ2-7,-,TRBV29-1,-
CASSDSIQAREAFF,TGTGCCAGCAGCGATTCTATCCAAGCCCGTGAAGCTTTCTTT,TRBJ1-1,-,TRBV5-6,few
CASSTWTGAPNEQFF,TGTGCCAGCAGCACCTGGACAGGGGCCCCCAATGAGCAGTTCTTC,TRBJ2-1,TRBD1,TRBV9,-
CASSLKREGIYEQYF,TGTGCCAGCAGCTTGAAACGAGAGGGGATCTACGAGCAGTACTTC,TRBJ2-7,-,TRBV7-9,-
CASSLFRETQYF,TGCGCCAGCAGCTTATTTAGAGAGACCCAGTACTTC,TRBJ2-5,-,TRBV5-1,-
CASRSGMNTGELFF,TGTGCCAGTAGAAGCGGGATGAACACCGGGGAGCTGTTTTTT,TRBJ2-2,TRBD2,TRBV28,-
CASSRFDRGPNTEAFF,TGTGCCAGCAGTCGCTTCGACAGGGGGCCGAACACTGAAGCTTTCTTT,TRBJ1-1,TRBD1,TRBV6-5,few
CASSLGQGARGYTF,TGTGCCAGCAGCTTGGGCCAGGGGGCGCGTGGCTACACCTTC,TRBJ1-2,TRBD1,TRBV5-6,-
CASSTRLAVFYNEQFF,TGTGCCAGCAGTACGAGACTAGCGGTATTCTACAATGAGCAGTTCTTC,TRBJ2-1,TRBD2,TRBV28,few
CSARDFGRLDYGYTF,TGCAGTGCTAGAGATTTTGGGCGTTTAGACTATGGCTACACCTTC,TRBJ1-2,-,TRBV20-1,few
CSARASRAAETNNEQFF,TGCAGTGCTAGAGCCTCCCGCGCGGCCGAAACCAATAATGAGCAGTTCTTC,TRBJ2-1,-,TRBV20-1,-
CASSPPLGGLTDTQYF,TGCGCCAGCAGCCCCCCACTTGGGGGGTTGACAGATACGCAGTATTTT,TRBJ2-3,-,TRBV4-1,-
CASSHPSGSNTGELFF,TGCGCCAGCAGCCACCCTAGCGGATCGAACACCGGGGAGCTGTTTTTT,TRBJ2-2,TRBD2,TRBV4-1,-
CATSDPGANAEAFF,TGTGCCACCAGTGATCCGGGAGCAAACGCTGAAGCTTTCTTT,TRBJ1-1,-,TRBV24-1,once